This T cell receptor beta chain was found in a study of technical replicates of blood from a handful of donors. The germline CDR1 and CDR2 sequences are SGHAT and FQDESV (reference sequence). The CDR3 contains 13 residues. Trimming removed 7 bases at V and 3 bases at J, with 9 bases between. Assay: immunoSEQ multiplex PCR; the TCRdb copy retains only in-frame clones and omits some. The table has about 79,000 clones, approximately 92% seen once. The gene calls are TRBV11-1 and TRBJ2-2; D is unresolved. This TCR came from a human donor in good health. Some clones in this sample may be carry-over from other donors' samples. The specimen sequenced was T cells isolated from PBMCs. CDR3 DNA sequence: TGTGCCAGCACCCCTCGTTACACCGGGGAGCTGTTTTTT. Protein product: CASTPRYTGELFF. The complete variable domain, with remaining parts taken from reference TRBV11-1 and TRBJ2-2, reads EAEVAQSPRYKITEKSQAVAFWCDPISGHATLYWYRQILGQGPELLVQFQDESVVDDSQLPKDRFSAERLKGVDSTLKIQPAELGDSAMYLCASTPRYTGELFFGEGSRLTVL.